The 28 T cell receptor beta chains reported below all come from one sample, sequenced in a study of control samples from healthy donors and cancer patients. Produced via immunoSEQ multiplex PCR; TCRdb's table is partial and in-frame only. The sample includes around 150,000 clones, around 96% of them seen just once. Sequenced material: blood. The source is a middle-aged woman in good health.

For the CDR3, the DNA is TGTGCCAGCAGCGCCCGGGACAGGGGGCGGTCTGCCTACACCTTC. Encoded protein: CASSARDRGRSAYTF. This chain uses TRBV9 with TRBJ1-2, with TRBD1 matching 12 bases. V trimming: 3 bases; J trimming: 10 bases; junction bases outside the gene matches: 10. Germline assignment: CDR1 SGDLS and CDR2 YYNGEE. The CDR3 runs to 15 residues.

This rearrangement joins TRBV5-4 to TRBJ2-7; no firm D call. Germline values: CDR1 SGHNT, CDR2 YYREEE (reference sequence). The CDR3 length is 14 residues. V shed 4 bases and J shed 1 base, with 12 bases lying between them. The CDR3 sequence: CASSPPGPSYEQYF. In nucleotides, the CDR3 is TGTGCCAGCAGCCCCCCCGGGCCATCCTACGAGCAGTACTTC.

This rearrangement joins TRBV7-2 to TRBJ2-3; 13 bases are a match to TRBD2. V lost 4 bases to trimming and J lost 3 bases; unmatched junction nucleotides: 7. The CDR3 covers 17 residues. Per the germline V gene, CDR1 is SGHTA and CDR2 is FQGNSA. The CDR3 reads CASSSRGLAGATDTQYF. CDR3 in DNA: TGTGCCAGCAGCTCCCGAGGACTAGCGGGGGCGACAGATACGCAGTATTTT. Full variable domain (remainder filled in from reference TRBV7-2 and TRBJ2-3): GAGVSQSPSNKVTEKGKDVELRCDPISGHTALYWYRQSLGQGLEFLIYFQGNSAPDKSGLPSDRFSAERTGGSVSTLTIQRTQQEDSAVYLCASSSRGLAGATDTQYFGPGTRLTVL.

The CDR3 protein is CASNRQRSTDTQYF. CDR3 DNA: TGTGCCAGCAACCGACAAAGAAGCACAGATACGCAGTATTTT. The V call is TRBV6-5, the J call TRBJ2-3; D ambiguous. Germline CDR1 MNHEY, CDR2 SVGAGI. The length of the CDR3 is 14 residues. V lost 7 bases to trimming and J lost 0 bases, with 11 bases between them.

This clone was recorded a few times. The V call is TRBV10-2, the J call TRBJ2-7; 9 nucleotides line up with TRBD1. V was clipped by 6 bases and J by 5 bases; unmatched bases: 11. In germline, CDR1 is WSHSY, CDR2 SAAADI. CDR3 length: 15 residues. The CDR3 loop reads CASSKPGQGRNEQYF. CDR3 in DNA: TGCGCCAGCAGCAAACCCGGACAGGGGAGGAACGAGCAGTACTTC.

The CDR3, as DNA: TGTGCCAGCTCACCACTGTCCGGGGTAGCGGGCCTTTCGCGCGAGCAGTACTTC. Its translation: CASSPLSGVAGLSREQYF. This rearrangement joins TRBV18 to TRBJ2-7; 7 bases are a match to TRBD2. CDR3 length: 18 residues. V trimming: 1 base; J trimming: 6 bases; junction bases outside the gene matches: 18. Germline assignment: CDR1 KGHSH and CDR2 LQKENI.

Comments on this clone: An end of the junction differs from the germline gene, which may be a read error. The gene calls are TRBV19 and TRBJ1-1; D is uncertain. This CDR3 spans 13 amino acids. Germline CDR1 reads LNHDA; CDR2 reads SQIVND (reference sequence). CDR3 sequence reads: CASSMSPPQRPLF. DNA of the CDR3: TGTGCCAGTAGTATGTCCCCTCCCCAACGCCCCCTCTTT.

The chain is built from TRBV4-1 and TRBJ2-1; D is perhaps TRBD2 (5 bases). In germline, CDR1 is MGHRA, CDR2 YSYEKL. V was pared by 0 bases and J by 10 bases, with 25 bases between. The CDR3 totals 18 residues. The CDR3 region has the DNA TGCGCCAGCAGCCAAGATTTAACCGGGATGGTGGTTAGTCGGGAGCAGTTCTTC. It translates to CASSQDLTGMVVSREQFF.

The gene calls are TRBV5-1 and TRBJ1-6; TRBD1 agrees at 9 bases. This CDR3 spans 16 amino acids. J gave up 6 bases and V 2 bases, and 6 bases lay outside the gene matches. Looked up from germline, CDR1 is SGHRS and CDR2 is YFSETQ. The CDR3 spells CASSLQGADGNSPLHF. CDR3 DNA: TGCGCCAGCAGCTTACAGGGGGCCGATGGTAATTCACCCCTCCACTTT.

The chain uses TRBV7-2 and TRBJ2-5; a weak D match, TRBD1 (6 bases). The ends were cut back, 3 bases at V and 4 bases at J, with 12 bases in the middle. This CDR3 spans 14 amino acids. CDR1 and CDR2 (germline): SGHTA, FQGNSA. This CDR3 reads CASSFIAGAETQYF. CDR3 nucleotide sequence: TGTGCCAGCAGCTTTATTGCAGGGGCAGAGACCCAGTACTTC.

The chain links TRBV25-1 to TRBJ2-2, with 11 bases identical to TRBD2. Looked up from germline, CDR1 is MGHDK and CDR2 is SYGVNS. V was pared by 5 bases and J by 5 bases, with 4 bases of the junction left unmatched. The CDR3 covers 15 residues. As DNA, the CDR3 is TGTGCCAGCAGTTTAACTAGCGGGAGTACCGGGGAGCTGTTTTTT. The encoded protein is CASSLTSGSTGELFF.

To note about this clone: The same CDR3 is also encoded by other DNA sequences in this sample. The chain combines TRBV29-1 with TRBJ1-1; D gene unclear. V shed 5 bases and J shed 1 base, with 2 bases lying between them. This CDR3 has 10 residues. Germline values: CDR1 SQVTM, CDR2 ANQGSEA. The CDR3 reads CSVRNTEAFF. CDR3 sequence (DNA): TGCAGCGTTAGGAACACTGAAGCTTTCTTT.

The V gene is TRBV4-3, the J gene TRBJ1-5, with D possibly TRBD1 on 5 matching bases. The length of the CDR3 is 16 residues. Germline-derived CDR1 and CDR2 are LGHNA and YSLEER. Deletions cut 0 bases from V and 7 bases from J, with 16 bases between. The CDR3 DNA sequence: TGCGCCAGCAGCCAAGATTATTCGGGGGGTCAGCAGCCCCAGCATTTT. Translation gives CASSQDYSGGQQPQHF.

The rearrangement links TRBV11-2 to TRBJ1-1; 7 bases are shared with TRBD1. CDR1 is SGHAT, CDR2 FQNNGV, per germline. Unmatched junction bases numbered 13, after V lost 5 bases and J lost 7 bases. The CDR3 contains 15 residues. CDR3 residues: CASSNDDRAVREAFF. DNA of the CDR3: TGTGCCAGCAGCAACGACGACAGGGCGGTACGTGAAGCTTTCTTT.

The chain joins TRBV6-2 or TRBV6-3 to TRBJ1-1; tentative D call: TRBD1 (5 bases). Germline lookup yields CDR1 MNHEY and CDR2 SVGEGT. The CDR3 sequence is 14 residues long. Trimming removed 4 bases from V and 8 bases from J, with 17 bases in between. DNA for the CDR3: TGTGCCAGCAGTTTCGACTCCGGACGGGGGGAAGCTTTCTTT. Its translation is CASSFDSGRGEAFF.

This chain uses TRBV4-1 with TRBJ1-1; TRBD1 agrees at 8 bases. Germline V gene data show CDR1 as MGHRA and CDR2 as YSYEKL. J gave up 3 bases and V 3 bases, and 6 bases lay outside the gene matches. CDR3 size: 15 residues. The CDR3 loop is CASSQLHRGYTEAFF. CDR3 DNA sequence: TGCGCCAGCAGCCAGCTTCACAGGGGGTACACTGAAGCTTTCTTT.

V gene TRBV11-2 combines with J gene TRBJ1-3; a possible D gene is TRBD1 (6 bases). Germline CDR1 reads SGHAT; CDR2 reads FQNNGV. The CDR3 length is 13 residues. The germline V and J ends were trimmed by 5 bases and 2 bases, with 7 bases remaining between them. This chain's CDR3 is CASSPGAGNTIYF. In DNA form, the CDR3 reads TGTGCCAGCAGCCCAGGGGCTGGAAACACCATATATTTT.

V is TRBV7-6 and J is TRBJ1-4, with TRBD1 identical over 8 bases. CDR1 SGHVS and CDR2 FNYEAQ come from the germline V gene. The trim removed 6 bases at V and 8 bases at J, leaving 8 bases unmatched. This CDR3 is built from 14 residues. The CDR3 DNA reads TGTGCCAGCAGTCCAGGGACAGGCCACGAAAAACTGTTTTTT. It specifies CASSPGTGHEKLFF.

V and J are TRBV7-8 and TRBJ2-3; TRBD2 matches 9 bases. Germline CDR1 SGHVS, CDR2 FQNEAQ. The J segment lost 2 bases and the V segment lost 2 bases, leaving 11 bases of the junction unmatched. CDR3 length: 18 amino acids. The CDR3 DNA reads TGTGCCAGCAGCTTATTCTTCCAGCTAGCGGGACACACAGATACGCAGTATTTT. The encoded protein is CASSLFFQLAGHTDTQYF.

The chain recombines TRBV2 with TRBJ1-1; 8 bases map to TRBD1. Germline V gives CDR1 SNHLY, CDR2 FYNNEI. The CDR3 extends over 13 amino acids. After removal of 5 bases from V and 13 bases from J, the junction contained 12 bases not matched to a gene. DNA for the CDR3: TGTGCCAGCAGTCTAGACAGGGGCCCATTGGGTTTCTTT. This encodes CASSLDRGPLGFF.

The J gene is TRBJ1-1, the V gene TRBV3-1 (or the pseudogene TRBV3-2), with D maybe TRBD1 (5 bases). From germline, CDR1 is LGHDT and CDR2 YNNKEL (reference sequence). This CDR3 spans 13 amino acids. V was cut by 6 bases and J by 4 bases, with 12 bases left in between. The CDR3 bases are TGTGCCAGCAGTAGGATAGGGGCCACTGAAGCTTTCTTT. It yields the protein CASSRIGATEAFF.

The chain links TRBV5-5 to TRBJ1-4; 8 nucleotides line up with TRBD1. The V segment lost 0 bases and the J segment 4 bases; nucleotides outside the gene matches: 2. CDR3 size: 15 residues. CDR1 and CDR2 (germline): SGHKS, YYEKEE (reference sequence). CDR3 nucleotide sequence: TGTGCCAGCAGCTTGGCGACAGGGGTTAATGAAAAACTGTTTTTT. Residues: CASSLATGVNEKLFF.

The chain carries TRBV5-4 and TRBJ1-1; D is unclear. V lost 3 bases, J lost 4 bases, and 10 bases lay in between. There are 13 residues in the CDR3. CDR1 and CDR2 (germline): SGHNT, YYREEE (reference sequence). The CDR3 sequence: CASSSGSSTEAFF. CDR3 coding DNA: TGTGCCAGCAGCTCCGGATCTTCCACTGAAGCTTTCTTT.

The chain links TRBV12-3 or TRBV12-4 to TRBJ1-1, with a weak D call TRBD1 (5 bases). This CDR3 has 13 residues. V lost 7 bases to trimming and J lost 4 bases, with 13 bases between them. CDR3 DNA: TGTGCCAGCATGAGGGGTTTCCGCACTGAAGCTTTCTTT. The encoded protein is CASMRGFRTEAFF.

V is TRBV4-2 and J is TRBJ1-4, with 9 nucleotides matching TRBD1. CDR1 is LGHNA, CDR2 YNFKEQ, per germline. V dropped 3 bases and J dropped 8; count of bases not matched to a gene: 10. The CDR3 extends over 16 amino acids. The CDR3 region has the DNA TGTGCCAGCAGCCAGAGACAGGGGGAGAGTAGGGAAAAACTGTTTTTT. Translation: CASSQRQGESREKLFF.

The chain couples TRBV13 to TRBJ1-4; perhaps TRBD1 as D (5 bases). CDR3 length: 13 amino acids. V was shortened by 4 bases and J by 13 bases, with 16 bases between the two germline ends. Germline V gives CDR1 PRHDT, CDR2 FYEKMQ (reference sequence). CDR3: CASSSPGGGGLFF. The CDR3 coding sequence is TGTGCCAGCAGCTCCCCGGGGGGTGGAGGACTGTTTTTT.

Ten or more counts support this clone. The genes are TRBV7-9 and TRBJ1-4; 8 nucleotides align to TRBD1. Germline CDR1 reads SEHNR; CDR2 reads FQNEAQ (reference sequence). V was pared by 5 bases and J by 8 bases, with 7 bases of the junction left unmatched. The CDR3 totals 14 residues. CDR3 sequence reads: CASSPGQGFEKLFF. The CDR3 DNA follows: TGTGCCAGCAGCCCCGGACAGGGTTTCGAAAAACTGTTTTTT.

The chain is built from TRBV5-1 and TRBJ2-6; 10 bases are a match to TRBD1. The CDR3 loop spans 20 amino acids. V trimming: 3 bases; J trimming: 0 bases; junction bases outside the gene matches: 12. Germline V gives CDR1 SGHRS, CDR2 YFSETQ. This CDR3 reads CASSSVPGQGISSGANVLTF. The CDR3 bases are TGCGCCAGCAGCTCTGTCCCGGGACAGGGGATAAGCTCTGGGGCCAACGTCCTGACTTTC.